What follows is one T cell receptor (beta chain) and its context. This record belongs to a study of blood T cell repertoires in COVID-19. Study-wide context: PBMCs, B-cell-depleted T cells, or T cells were the source of the cDNA or gDNA that made up the material.

CDR3 size: 15 residues. Germline CDR1 reads SGHTA; CDR2 reads FQGNSA. V shed 6 bases and J 3 bases; nucleotides not matched to a gene: 9. Produced via immunoSEQ multiplex PCR; TCRdb's table is partial and in-frame only. The profile shows over 100,000 clones, around 90% of them singletons. The chain is built from TRBV7-2 and TRBJ2-7; 9 nucleotides match TRBD1. The sequencing sample was made of peripheral blood. The TCR comes from a human donor in a cohort sampled during active COVID-19. CDR3 amino acids: CASSPDRGGFYEQYF. The CDR3 nucleotides read TGTGCCAGCAGTCCGGACAGGGGAGGGTTCTACGAGCAGTACTTC.